The entry below gives a single T cell receptor beta chain sequence along with its context. The data belong to a study of control samples from healthy donors and cancer patients. Using immunoSEQ multiplex PCR, the repertoire was profiled, and TCRdb retains in-frame clones only, with some absent. The table records 110,000 to 150,000 clones, 75% to 95% of them present only once. The CDR3 covers 16 residues. Trimming left V 0 bases short and J 7 bases short, with 22 bases between. The germline V gene encodes CDR1 GTSNPN and CDR2 SVGIG (reference sequence). Sequenced sample: blood. The genes are TRBV30 and TRBJ2-7; no definite D call. This TCR was sampled from a man aged 18 to 30 in good health. The CDR3 DNA follows: TGTGCCTGGAGTGTACCCCCGCTTCTTCCTCTACAAGAGCAGTACTTC. Its protein product is CAWSVPPLLPLQEQYF. Using reference TRBV30 and TRBJ2-7 for the parts outside the CDR3, the full variable domain is SQTIHQWPATLVQPVGSPLSLECTVEGTSNPNLYWYRQAAGRGLQLLFYSVGIGQISSEVPQNLSASRPQDRQFILSSKKLLLSDSGFYLCAWSVPPLLPLQEQYFGPGTRLTVT.